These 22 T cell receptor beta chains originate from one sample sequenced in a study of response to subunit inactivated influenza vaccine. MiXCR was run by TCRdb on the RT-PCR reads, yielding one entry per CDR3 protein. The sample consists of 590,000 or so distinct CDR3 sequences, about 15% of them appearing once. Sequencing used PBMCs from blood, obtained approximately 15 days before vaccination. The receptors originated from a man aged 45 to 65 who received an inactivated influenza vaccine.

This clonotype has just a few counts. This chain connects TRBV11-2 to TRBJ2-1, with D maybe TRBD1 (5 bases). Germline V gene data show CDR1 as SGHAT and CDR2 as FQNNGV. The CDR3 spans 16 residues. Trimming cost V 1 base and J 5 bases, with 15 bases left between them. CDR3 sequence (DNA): TGTGCCAGCAGCTTAGGCCCCAGTAAGACAGACAATGAGCAGTTCTTC. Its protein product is CASSLGPSKTDNEQFF.

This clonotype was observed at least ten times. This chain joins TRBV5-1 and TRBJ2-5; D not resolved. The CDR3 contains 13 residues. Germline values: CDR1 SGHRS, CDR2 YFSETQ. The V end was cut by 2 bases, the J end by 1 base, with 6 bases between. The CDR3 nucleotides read TGCGCCAGCAGCTTCGGTTCCCAAGAGACCCAGTACTTC. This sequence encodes CASSFGSQETQYF.

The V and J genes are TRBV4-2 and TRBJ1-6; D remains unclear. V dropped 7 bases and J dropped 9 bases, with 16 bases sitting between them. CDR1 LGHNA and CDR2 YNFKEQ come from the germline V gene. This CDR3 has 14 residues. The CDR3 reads CASITTPGSSPLHF. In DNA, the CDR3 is TGTGCCAGCATAACCACACCTGGGAGTTCACCCCTCCACTTT.

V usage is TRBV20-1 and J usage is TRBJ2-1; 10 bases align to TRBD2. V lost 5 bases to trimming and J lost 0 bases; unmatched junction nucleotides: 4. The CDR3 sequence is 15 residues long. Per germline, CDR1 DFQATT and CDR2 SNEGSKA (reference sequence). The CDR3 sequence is CSAYSGRSSYNEQFF. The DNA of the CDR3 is TGCAGTGCTTATAGCGGGAGGAGCTCCTACAATGAGCAGTTCTTC.

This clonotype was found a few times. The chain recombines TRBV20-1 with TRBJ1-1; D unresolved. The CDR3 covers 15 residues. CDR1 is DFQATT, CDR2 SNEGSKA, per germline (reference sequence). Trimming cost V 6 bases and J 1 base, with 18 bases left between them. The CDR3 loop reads CSAPQMARTNTEAFF. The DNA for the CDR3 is TGCAGTGCCCCCCAAATGGCCAGGACGAACACTGAAGCTTTCTTT.

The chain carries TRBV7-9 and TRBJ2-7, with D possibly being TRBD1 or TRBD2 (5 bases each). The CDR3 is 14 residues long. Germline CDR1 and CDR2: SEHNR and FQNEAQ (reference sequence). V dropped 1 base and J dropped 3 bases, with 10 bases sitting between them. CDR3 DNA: TGTGCCAGCAGCTTAGTTGGGGACCGCTACGAGCAGTACTTC. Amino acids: CASSLVGDRYEQYF.

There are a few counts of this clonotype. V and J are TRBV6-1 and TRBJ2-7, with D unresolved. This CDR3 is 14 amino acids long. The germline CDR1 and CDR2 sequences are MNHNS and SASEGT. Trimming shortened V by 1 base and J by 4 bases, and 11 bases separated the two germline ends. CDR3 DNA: TGTGCCAGCAGTGAAGTGGGCCTCACTTACGAGCAGTACTTC. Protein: CASSEVGLTYEQYF.

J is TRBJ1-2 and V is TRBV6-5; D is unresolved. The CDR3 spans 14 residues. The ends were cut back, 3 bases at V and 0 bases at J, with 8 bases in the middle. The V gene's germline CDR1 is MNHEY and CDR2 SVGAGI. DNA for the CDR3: TGTGCCAGCAGTTATCAGCCCCCTAACTATGGCTACACCTTC. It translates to CASSYQPPNYGYTF.

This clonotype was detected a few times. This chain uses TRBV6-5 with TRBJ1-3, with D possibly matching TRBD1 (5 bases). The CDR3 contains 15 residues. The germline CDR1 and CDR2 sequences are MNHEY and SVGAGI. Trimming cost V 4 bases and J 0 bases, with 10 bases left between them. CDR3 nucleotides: TGTGCCAGCAGTTGGGACGGAACCTCTGGAAACACCATATATTTT. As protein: CASSWDGTSGNTIYF.

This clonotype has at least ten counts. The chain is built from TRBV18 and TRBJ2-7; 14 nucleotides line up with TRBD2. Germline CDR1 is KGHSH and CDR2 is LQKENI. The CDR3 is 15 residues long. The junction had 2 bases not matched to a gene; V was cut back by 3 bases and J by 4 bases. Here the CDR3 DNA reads TGTGCCAGCTCACCTGGGACTAGCGGGGGTTACGAGCAGTACTTC. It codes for CASSPGTSGGYEQYF.

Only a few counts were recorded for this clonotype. The CDR3 coding sequence is TGCAGTGGAACCTCGACAAGCAATCAGCCCCAGCATTTT. Protein product: CSGTSTSNQPQHF. The rearrangement joins TRBV20-1 to TRBJ1-5, with unresolved D. Germline values: CDR1 DFQATT, CDR2 SNEGSKA (reference sequence). V lost 7 bases and J 1 base, leaving 11 bases between the germline ends. CDR3 length: 13 residues.

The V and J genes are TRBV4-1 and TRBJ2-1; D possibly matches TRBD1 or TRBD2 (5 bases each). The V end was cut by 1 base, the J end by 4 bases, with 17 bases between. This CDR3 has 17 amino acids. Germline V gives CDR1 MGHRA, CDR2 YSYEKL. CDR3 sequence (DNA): TGCGCCAGCAGCCAAGGGACGGGGCCCCGCTTTTACAATGAGCAGTTCTTC. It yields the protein CASSQGTGPRFYNEQFF.

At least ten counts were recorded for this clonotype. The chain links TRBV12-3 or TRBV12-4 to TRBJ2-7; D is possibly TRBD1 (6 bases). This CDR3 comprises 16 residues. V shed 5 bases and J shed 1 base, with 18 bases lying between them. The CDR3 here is CASSRGPGHESYEQYF. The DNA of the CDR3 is TGTGCCAGCAGTCGCGGGCCGGGACACGAGTCCTACGAGCAGTACTTC.

CDR3 sequence reads: CASTKRDSGKLYEQYF. For the CDR3, the DNA is TGTGCCAGCACCAAACGGGATAGCGGGAAACTTTACGAGCAGTACTTC. The V gene is TRBV7-9, the J gene TRBJ2-7; TRBD2 aligns across 8 bases. Trimming took 7 bases from V and 4 from J; bases not matched to a gene: 15. The germline V gene has CDR1 SEHNR and CDR2 FQNEAQ (reference sequence). This CDR3 is built from 16 residues.

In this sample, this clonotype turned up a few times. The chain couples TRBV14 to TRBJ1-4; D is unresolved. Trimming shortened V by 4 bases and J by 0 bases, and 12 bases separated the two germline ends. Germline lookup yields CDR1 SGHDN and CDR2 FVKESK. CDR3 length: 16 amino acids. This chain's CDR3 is CASSPFRGATNEKLFF. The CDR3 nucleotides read TGTGCCAGCAGCCCCTTTCGGGGTGCAACTAATGAAAAACTGTTTTTT.

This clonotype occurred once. The chain's CDR3 is CASSDRLPDTQYF. As DNA, the CDR3 is TGCGCCAGCAGCGATAGACTACCAGATACGCAGTATTTT. This chain joins TRBV5-1 and TRBJ2-3, with a possible D match to TRBD2 (5 bases). Germline assignment: CDR1 SGHRS and CDR2 YFSETQ. V shed 4 bases and J shed 4 bases, with 10 bases lying between them. The CDR3 consists of 13 residues.

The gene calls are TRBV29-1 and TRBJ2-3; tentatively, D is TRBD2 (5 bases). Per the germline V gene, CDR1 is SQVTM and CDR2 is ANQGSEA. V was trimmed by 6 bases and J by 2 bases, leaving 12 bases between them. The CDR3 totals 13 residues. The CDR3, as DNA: TGCAGCGTCGCCGGGAATCCCACAGATACGCAGTATTTT. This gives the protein CSVAGNPTDTQYF.

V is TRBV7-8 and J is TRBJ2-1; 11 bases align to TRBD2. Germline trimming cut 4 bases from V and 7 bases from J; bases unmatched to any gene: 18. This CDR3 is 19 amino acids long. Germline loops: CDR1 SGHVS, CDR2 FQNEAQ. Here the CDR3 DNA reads TGTGCCAGCAGCTCCCGACTAGGAAGTAGCGGGAGGGTGTTGAATGAGCAGTTCTTC. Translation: CASSSRLGSSGRVLNEQFF.

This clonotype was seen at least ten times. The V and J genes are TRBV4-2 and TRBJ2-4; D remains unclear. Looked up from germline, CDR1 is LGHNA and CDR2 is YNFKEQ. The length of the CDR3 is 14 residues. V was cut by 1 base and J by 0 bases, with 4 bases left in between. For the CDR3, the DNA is TGTGCCAGCAGCCAAGTGCTAGCCAAAAACATTCAGTACTTC. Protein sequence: CASSQVLAKNIQYF.

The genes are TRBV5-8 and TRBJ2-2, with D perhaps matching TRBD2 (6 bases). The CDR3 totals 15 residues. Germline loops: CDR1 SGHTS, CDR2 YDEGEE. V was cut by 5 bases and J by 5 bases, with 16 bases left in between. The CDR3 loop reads CASRGRRGRTGELFF. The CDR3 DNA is TGTGCCAGCAGGGGACGGCGGGGAAGGACCGGGGAGCTGTTTTTT.

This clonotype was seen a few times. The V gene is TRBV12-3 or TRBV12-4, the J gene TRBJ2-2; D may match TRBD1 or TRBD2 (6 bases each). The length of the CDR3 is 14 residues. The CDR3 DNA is TGTGCAACAAGTCCCGGGGGCGGCGGCGGGGAGCTGTTTTTT. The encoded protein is CATSPGGGGGELFF.

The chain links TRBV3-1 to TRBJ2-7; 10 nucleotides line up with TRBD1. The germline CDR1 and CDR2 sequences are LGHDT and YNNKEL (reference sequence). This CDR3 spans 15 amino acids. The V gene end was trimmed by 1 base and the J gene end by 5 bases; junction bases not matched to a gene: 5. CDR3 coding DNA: TGTGCCAGCAGCCAAGGGTTCGGGACAGGGGACGAGCAGTACTTC. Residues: CASSQGFGTGDEQYF.